This T cell receptor (beta chain) originates from a study of T-cell reconstitution after alpha-beta-depleted transplantation in children. Library preparation (for TCRbeta) was performed with unique molecular identifiers. Each CDR3 protein gets one entry after TCRdb re-called the PCR reads with MiXCR. The top ten clones hold 4.5% to 6% of a sample with 400,000 to 500,000 distinct CDR3 sequences, approximately 10% of them seen once. The sample in question was PBMCs from the stem cell graft donor, obtained from the stem cell graft. The TCR was taken from a human donor who donated a stem cell graft to a child with acute myeloid leukemia.

This chain's CDR3 is CSVEISNRGDTQYF. CDR3 coding DNA: TGCAGCGTTGAGATTTCCAATAGAGGTGATACGCAGTATTTT. The V call is TRBV29-1, the J call TRBJ2-3; D gene uncertain. In germline, CDR1 is SQVTM, CDR2 ANQGSEA. The CDR3 extends over 14 amino acids. Trimming pared 3 bases from V and 6 bases from J, leaving 16 bases between.